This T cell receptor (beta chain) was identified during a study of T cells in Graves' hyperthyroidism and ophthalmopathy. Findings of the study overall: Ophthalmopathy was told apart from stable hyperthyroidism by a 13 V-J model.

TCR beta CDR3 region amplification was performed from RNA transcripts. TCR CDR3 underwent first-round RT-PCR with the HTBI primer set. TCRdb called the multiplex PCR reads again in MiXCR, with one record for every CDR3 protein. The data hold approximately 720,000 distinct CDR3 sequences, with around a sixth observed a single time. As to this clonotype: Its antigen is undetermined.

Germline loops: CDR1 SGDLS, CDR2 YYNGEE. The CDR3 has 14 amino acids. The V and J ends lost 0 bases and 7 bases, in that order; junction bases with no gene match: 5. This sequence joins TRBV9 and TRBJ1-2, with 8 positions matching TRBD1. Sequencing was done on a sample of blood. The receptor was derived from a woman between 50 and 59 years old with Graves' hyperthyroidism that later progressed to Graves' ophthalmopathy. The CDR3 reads CASSVGQGAPGYTF. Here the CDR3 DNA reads TGTGCCAGCAGCGTAGGGCAGGGGGCGCCTGGCTACACCTTC.